Shown below are 9 T cell receptor beta chains from a single sample sequenced in a study of shared clonotypes between healthy human individuals. The data were produced by immunoSEQ multiplex PCR, yet TCRdb's version contains in-frame clones alone and is incomplete. The sample has 400,000 to 600,000 clones, about three quarters seen once. Sequenced input: PBMCs. These receptors originate from a woman between 40 and 55 years old in good health. Some clones in this sample may be carry-over from other donors' samples.

V usage is TRBV19 and J usage is TRBJ2-5, with D hard to call. With 7 bases removed from V and 0 bases from J, the gap between germline ends came to 9 bases. This CDR3 has 13 amino acids. The germline V gene has CDR1 LNHDA and CDR2 SQIVND (reference sequence). CDR3 amino acids: CASKNKYQETQYF. The CDR3 DNA is TGTGCCAGTAAGAACAAGTACCAAGAGACCCAGTACTTC.

The chain has TRBV28 and TRBJ2-5, with TRBD2 as a possible D gene (6 bases). Trimming removed 8 bases at V and 0 bases at J, with 10 bases between. This CDR3 is 13 amino acids long. Per the germline V gene, CDR1 is MDHEN and CDR2 is SYDVKM. Written as DNA, the CDR3 is TGTGCCAGCGGGACTCTGTACCAAGAGACCCAGTACTTC. This translates into CASGTLYQETQYF.

The chain joins TRBV19 to TRBJ2-3; TRBD2 aligns across 13 bases. The CDR3 loop spans 17 amino acids. Germline lookup yields CDR1 LNHDA and CDR2 SQIVND (reference sequence). V lost 9 bases, J lost 6 bases, and 15 bases stayed unmatched. The CDR3 region is CASGGSRTSGSPDTQYF. The CDR3 DNA is TGTGCCAGCGGAGGTTCCAGGACTAGCGGGAGCCCTGATACGCAGTATTTT.

The gene calls are TRBV5-6 and TRBJ1-1, with D unresolved. Germline V gene lookup returns CDR1 SGHDT and CDR2 YYEEEE. The CDR3 sequence is 14 residues long. V lost 9 bases and J 1 base, leaving 16 bases between the germline ends. The CDR3 loop reads CATPPGRKNTEAFF. CDR3 nucleotide sequence: TGTGCCACCCCCCCCGGGCGCAAGAACACTGAAGCTTTCTTT.

This chain uses TRBV6-6 with TRBJ2-2, with 8 bases aligning to TRBD2. The V segment lost 6 bases and the J segment 5 bases; nucleotides outside the gene matches: 8. Germline-derived CDR1 and CDR2 are MNHNY and SVGAGI (reference sequence). The CDR3 runs to 15 residues. The CDR3 bases are TGTGCCAGCAGCACCGGGACTAGGGGAACCGGGGAGCTGTTTTTT. Protein sequence: CASSTGTRGTGELFF.

The chain carries TRBV10-1 and TRBJ2-2; no clear D gene. This CDR3 has 13 amino acids. The germline V and J ends were trimmed by 3 bases and 6 bases, with 8 bases remaining between them. From germline, CDR1 is WNHNN and CDR2 SYGVQD (reference sequence). The CDR3, as DNA: TGCGCCAGCAGTGACCCCTCCGCCGGGGAGCTGTTTTTT. Translation gives CASSDPSAGELFF.

The chain links TRBV19 to TRBJ2-1, with 11 bases lining up with TRBD2. The length of the CDR3 is 14 residues. CDR1 is LNHDA and CDR2 is SQIVND in the germline V gene (reference sequence). V dropped 4 bases and J dropped 5; count of bases not matched to a gene: 1. This chain's CDR3 is CASSSSGGDNEQFF. The DNA of the CDR3 is TGTGCCAGTAGTAGTAGCGGGGGGGACAATGAGCAGTTCTTC.

The chain joins TRBV7-3 to TRBJ1-1; 9 bases map to TRBD1. V lost 5 bases to trimming and J lost 3 bases; unmatched junction nucleotides: 4. There are 14 residues in the CDR3. Germline V gives CDR1 SGHTA, CDR2 FQGTGA. The CDR3 loop is CASSPTGGDTEAFF. CDR3 nucleotide sequence: TGTGCCAGCAGCCCGACAGGGGGGGACACTGAAGCTTTCTTT.

This sequence joins TRBV19 and TRBJ1-1; D not certain. The CDR3 runs 14 residues. Per the germline V gene, CDR1 is LNHDA and CDR2 is SQIVND (reference sequence). The V end was cut by 2 bases, the J end by 1 base, with 8 bases between. The chain's CDR3 is CASSIRRENTEAFF. The CDR3 DNA follows: TGTGCCAGTAGTATAAGACGGGAGAACACTGAAGCTTTCTTT. Complete variable domain (other parts from reference TRBV19 and TRBJ1-1): DGGITQSPKYLFRKEGQNVTLSCEQNLNHDAMYWYRQDPGQGLRLIYYSQIVNDFQKGDIAEGYSVSREKKESFPLTVTSAQKNPTAFYLCASSIRRENTEAFFGQGTRLTVV.